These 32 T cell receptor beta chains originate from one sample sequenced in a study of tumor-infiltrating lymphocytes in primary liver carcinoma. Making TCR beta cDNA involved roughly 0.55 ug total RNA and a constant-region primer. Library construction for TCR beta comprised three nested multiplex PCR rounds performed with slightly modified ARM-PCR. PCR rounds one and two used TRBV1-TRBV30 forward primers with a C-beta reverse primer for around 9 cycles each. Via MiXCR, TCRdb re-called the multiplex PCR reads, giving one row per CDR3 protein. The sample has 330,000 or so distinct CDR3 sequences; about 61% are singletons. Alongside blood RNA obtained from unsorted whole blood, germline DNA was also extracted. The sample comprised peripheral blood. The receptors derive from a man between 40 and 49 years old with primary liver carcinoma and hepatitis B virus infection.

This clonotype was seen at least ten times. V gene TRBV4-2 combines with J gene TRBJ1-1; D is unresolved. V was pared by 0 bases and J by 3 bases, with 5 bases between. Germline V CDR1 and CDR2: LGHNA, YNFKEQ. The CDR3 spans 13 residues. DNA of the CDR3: TGTGCCAGCAGCCAAGAATATTACACTGAAGCTTTCTTT. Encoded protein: CASSQEYYTEAFF.

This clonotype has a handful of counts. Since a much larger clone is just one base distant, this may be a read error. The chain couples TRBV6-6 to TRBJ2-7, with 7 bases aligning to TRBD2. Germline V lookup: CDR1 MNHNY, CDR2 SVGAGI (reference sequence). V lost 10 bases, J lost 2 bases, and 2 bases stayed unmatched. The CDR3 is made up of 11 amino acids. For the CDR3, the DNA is TGTGCCACCGGACTAGCCTACGAGCAGTACTTC. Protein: CATGLAYEQYF.

CDR3 in DNA: TGTGCCAGCAGCGCCATAGGGAGTGAGCAGTTCTTC. It translates to CASSAIGSEQFF. The chain couples TRBV11-3 to TRBJ2-1; the D gene is possibly TRBD2 (5 bases). This CDR3 comprises 12 residues. Germline CDR1 SGHNT, CDR2 YENEEA. The ends were cut back, 5 bases at V and 9 bases at J, with 11 bases in the middle.

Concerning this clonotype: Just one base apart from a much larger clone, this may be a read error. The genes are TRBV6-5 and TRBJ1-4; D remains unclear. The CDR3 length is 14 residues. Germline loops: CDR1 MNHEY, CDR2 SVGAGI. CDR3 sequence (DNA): TGTGTCAGCAGTTACCGGCGCGATAGTGAAAAACTGTTTTTT. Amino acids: CVSSYRRDSEKLFF.

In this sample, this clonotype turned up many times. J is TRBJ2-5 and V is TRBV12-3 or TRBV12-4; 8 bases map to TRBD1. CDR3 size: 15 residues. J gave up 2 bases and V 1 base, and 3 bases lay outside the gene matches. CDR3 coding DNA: TGTGCCAGCAGTTTAGGACAGGGGATTCAAGAGACCCAGTACTTC. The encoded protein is CASSLGQGIQETQYF.

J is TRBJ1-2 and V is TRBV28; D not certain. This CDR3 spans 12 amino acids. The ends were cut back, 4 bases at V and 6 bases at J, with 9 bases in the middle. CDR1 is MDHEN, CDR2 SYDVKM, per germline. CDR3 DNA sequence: TGTGCCAGCAGTTCGGACTCTCATGGCTACACCTTC. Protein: CASSSDSHGYTF.

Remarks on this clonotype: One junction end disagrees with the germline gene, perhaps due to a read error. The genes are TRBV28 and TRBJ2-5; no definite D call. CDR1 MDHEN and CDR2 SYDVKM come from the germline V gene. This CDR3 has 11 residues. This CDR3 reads CASSSSRTQYF. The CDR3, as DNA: TGTGCCAGTAGTTCTTCACGGACCCAGTACTTC.

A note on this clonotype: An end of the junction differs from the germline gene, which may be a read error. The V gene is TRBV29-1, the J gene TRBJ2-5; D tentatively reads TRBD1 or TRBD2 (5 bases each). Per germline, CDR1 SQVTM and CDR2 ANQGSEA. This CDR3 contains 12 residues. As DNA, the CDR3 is TGCAGCGTTGCTCGGGGCCAAGAAACCCAGCACTTC. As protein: CSVARGQETQHF.

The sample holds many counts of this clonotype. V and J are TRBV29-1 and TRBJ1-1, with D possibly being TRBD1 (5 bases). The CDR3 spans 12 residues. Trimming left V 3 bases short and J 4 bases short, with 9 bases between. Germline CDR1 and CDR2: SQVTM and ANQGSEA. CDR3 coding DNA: TGCAGCGTTGAGGAGGGACGCACTGAAGCTTTCTTT. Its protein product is CSVEEGRTEAFF. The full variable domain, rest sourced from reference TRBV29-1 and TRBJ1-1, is SAVISQKPSRDICQRGTSLTIQCQVDSQVTMMFWYRQQPGQSLTLIATANQGSEATYESGFVIDKFPISRPNLTFSTLTVSNMSPEDSSIYLCSVEEGRTEAFFGQGTRLTVV.

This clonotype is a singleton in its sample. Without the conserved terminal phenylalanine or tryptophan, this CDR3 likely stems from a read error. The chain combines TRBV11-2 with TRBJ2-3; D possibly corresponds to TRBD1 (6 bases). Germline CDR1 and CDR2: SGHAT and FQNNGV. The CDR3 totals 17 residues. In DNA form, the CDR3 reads TGTGCCAGCAGCTTAGGAAGGACGTCGAGGGACACAGATACCCAGTATTTA. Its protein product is CASSLGRTSRDTDTQYL.

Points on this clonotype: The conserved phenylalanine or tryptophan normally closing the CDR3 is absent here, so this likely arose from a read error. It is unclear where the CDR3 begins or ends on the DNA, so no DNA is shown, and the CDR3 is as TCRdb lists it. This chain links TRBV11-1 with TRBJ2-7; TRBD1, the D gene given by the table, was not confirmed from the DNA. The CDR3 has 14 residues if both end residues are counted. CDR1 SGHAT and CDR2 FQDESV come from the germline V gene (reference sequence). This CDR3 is CASSSRGNNGEQCL.

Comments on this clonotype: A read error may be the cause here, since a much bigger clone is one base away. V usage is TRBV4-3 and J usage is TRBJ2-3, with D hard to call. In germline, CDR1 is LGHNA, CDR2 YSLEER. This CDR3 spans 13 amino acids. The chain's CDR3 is CASSQSRADMQYF. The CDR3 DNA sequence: TGCGCCAGCAGCCAATCCCGGGCAGATATGCAGTATTTT.

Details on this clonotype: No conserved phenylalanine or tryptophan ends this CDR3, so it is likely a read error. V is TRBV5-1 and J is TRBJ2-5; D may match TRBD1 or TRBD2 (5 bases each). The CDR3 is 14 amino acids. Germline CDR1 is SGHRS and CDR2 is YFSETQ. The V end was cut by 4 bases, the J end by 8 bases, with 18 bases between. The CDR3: CASSPPGRRRTQYS. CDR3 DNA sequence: TGCGCCAGCAGCCCCCCGGGACGCCGAAGAACCCAGTACTCC.

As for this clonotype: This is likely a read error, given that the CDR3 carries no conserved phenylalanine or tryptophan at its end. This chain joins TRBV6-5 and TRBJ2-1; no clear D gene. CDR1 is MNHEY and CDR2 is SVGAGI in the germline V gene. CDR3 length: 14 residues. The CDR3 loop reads CASSNTFSHNEQFL. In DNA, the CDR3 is TGTGCCAGCAGTAACACGTTCTCCCACAATGAGCAGTTCTTA.

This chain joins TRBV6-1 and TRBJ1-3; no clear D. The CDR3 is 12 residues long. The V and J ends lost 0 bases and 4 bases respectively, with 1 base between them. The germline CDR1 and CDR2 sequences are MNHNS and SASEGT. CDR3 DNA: TGTGCCAGCAGTGAAGCGGGAAACACCATATATTTT. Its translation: CASSEAGNTIYF.

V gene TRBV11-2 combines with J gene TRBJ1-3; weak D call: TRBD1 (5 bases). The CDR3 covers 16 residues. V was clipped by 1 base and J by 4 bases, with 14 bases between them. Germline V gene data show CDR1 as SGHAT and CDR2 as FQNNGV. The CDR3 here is CASSLAQGPYGNTIYF. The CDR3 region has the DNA TGTGCCAGCAGCTTAGCCCAGGGACCATACGGAAACACCATATATTTT.

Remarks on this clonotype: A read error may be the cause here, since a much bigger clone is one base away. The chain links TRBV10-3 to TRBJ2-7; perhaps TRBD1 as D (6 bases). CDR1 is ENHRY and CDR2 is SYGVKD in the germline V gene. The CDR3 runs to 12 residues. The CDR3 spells CVISRDNYEQYF. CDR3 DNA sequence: TGTGTCATCAGCCGGGACAACTACGAGCAGTACTTC.

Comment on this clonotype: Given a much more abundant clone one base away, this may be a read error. In DNA, the CDR3 is TGTGCCAGCAGTGAATGGAATGGCAGGGAAGCTATCTTT. Translated, it gives CASSEWNGREAIF. V is TRBV6-1 and J is TRBJ1-1; tentatively, D is TRBD1 (5 bases). Germline CDR1 MNHNS, CDR2 SASEGT. The CDR3 is 13 amino acids.

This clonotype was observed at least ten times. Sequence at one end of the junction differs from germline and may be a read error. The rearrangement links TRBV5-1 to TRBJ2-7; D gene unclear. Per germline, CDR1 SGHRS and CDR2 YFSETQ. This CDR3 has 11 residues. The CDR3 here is CASSSAYEQYF. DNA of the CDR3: TGTGCCAGCAGTTCGGCCTACGAGCAGTACTTC. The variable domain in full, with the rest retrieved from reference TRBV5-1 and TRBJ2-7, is KAGVTQTPRYLIKTRGQQVTLSCSPISGHRSVSWYQQTPGQGLQFLFEYFSETQRNKGNFPGRFSGRQFSNSRSEMNVSTLELGDSALYLCASSSAYEQYFGPGTRLTVT.

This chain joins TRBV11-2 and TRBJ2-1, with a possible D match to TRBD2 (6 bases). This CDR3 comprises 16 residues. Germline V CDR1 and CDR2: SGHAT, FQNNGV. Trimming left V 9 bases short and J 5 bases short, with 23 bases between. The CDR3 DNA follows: TGTGCCAGTAGCCCATTGCGGGGATGGGAACACAATGAGCAGTTCTTC. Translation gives CASSPLRGWEHNEQFF.

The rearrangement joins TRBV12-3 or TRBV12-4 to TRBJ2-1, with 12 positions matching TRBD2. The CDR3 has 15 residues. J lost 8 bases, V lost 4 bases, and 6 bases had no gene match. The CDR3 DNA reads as TGTGCCAGCAGTTCCCGGACTAGCGGGACCGATGAGCAGTTCTTC. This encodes CASSSRTSGTDEQFF.

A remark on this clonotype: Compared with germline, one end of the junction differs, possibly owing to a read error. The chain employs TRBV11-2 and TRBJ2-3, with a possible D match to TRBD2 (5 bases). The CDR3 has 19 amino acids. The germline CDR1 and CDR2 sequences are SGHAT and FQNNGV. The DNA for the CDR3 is TGTGCCAGCAGTAGAATACCTCCCGGATTCTGGGATAAGGGAGAGACCCTGTACTTT. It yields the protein CASSRIPPGFWDKGETLYF.

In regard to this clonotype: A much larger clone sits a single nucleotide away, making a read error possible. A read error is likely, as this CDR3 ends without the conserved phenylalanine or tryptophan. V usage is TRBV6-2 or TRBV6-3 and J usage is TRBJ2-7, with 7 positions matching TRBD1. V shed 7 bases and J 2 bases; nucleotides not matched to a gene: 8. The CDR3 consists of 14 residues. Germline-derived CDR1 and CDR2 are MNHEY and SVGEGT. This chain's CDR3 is CASTADRAPYEQYL. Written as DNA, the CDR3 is TGTGCCAGCACCGCCGACAGGGCCCCCTACGAGCAGTACTTA.

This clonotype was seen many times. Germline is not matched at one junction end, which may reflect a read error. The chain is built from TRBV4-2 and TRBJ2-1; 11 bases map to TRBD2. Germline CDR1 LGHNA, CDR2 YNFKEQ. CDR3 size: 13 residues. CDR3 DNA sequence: TGTGCCAGCAGCCCGCAAGCTAGCGGGGGGACCTCTTTC. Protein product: CASSPQASGGTSF.

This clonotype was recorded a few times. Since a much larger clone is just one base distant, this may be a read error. This chain's CDR3 is CVSSPGTLYNEQFF. In DNA, the CDR3 is TGTGTCAGCAGTCCCGGGACGCTTTACAATGAGCAGTTCTTC. The V gene is TRBV6-6, the J gene TRBJ2-1; D may match TRBD1 or TRBD2 (5 bases each). CDR1 is MNHNY and CDR2 is SVGAGI in the germline V gene (reference sequence). The CDR3 is made up of 14 amino acids.

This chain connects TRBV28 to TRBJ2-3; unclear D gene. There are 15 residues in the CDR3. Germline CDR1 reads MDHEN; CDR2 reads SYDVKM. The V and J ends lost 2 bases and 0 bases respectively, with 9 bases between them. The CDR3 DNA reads TGTGCCAGCAGTTTAACCCGACCGAGCACAGATACGCAGTATTTT. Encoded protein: CASSLTRPSTDTQYF.

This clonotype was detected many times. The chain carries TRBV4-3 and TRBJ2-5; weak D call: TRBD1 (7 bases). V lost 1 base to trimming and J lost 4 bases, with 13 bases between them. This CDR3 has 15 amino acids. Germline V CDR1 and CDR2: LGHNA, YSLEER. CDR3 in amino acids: CASSQGSRGAETQYF. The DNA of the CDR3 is TGCGCCAGCAGCCAAGGAAGCAGGGGGGCAGAGACCCAGTACTTC.

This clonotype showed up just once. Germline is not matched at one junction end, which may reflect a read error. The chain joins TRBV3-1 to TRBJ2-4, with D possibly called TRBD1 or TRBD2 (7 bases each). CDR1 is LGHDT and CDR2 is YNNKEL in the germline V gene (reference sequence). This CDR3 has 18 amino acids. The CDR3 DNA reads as TGTGCCAGCAGCCCTCACCTTGGGGACAGTGAAGGGTGGGGGACTATAGACTTC. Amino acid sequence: CASSPHLGDSEGWGTIDF.

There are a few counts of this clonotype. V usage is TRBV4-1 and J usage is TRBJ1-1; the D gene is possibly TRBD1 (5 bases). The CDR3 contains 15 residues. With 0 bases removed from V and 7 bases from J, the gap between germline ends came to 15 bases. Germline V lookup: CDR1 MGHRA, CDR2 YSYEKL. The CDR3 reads CASSQDRQGGSEAFF. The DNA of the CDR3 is TGCGCCAGCAGCCAAGATAGGCAGGGTGGAAGTGAAGCTTTCTTT.

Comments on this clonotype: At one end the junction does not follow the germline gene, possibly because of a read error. CDR3 nucleotides: TGTGCCACCCGAGGGTGGGGGGTGTTC. Its translation is CATRGWGVF. The chain is built from TRBV10-3 and TRBJ2-7, with a weak D call TRBD2 (6 bases). This CDR3 has 9 residues. Per germline, CDR1 ENHRY and CDR2 SYGVKD.

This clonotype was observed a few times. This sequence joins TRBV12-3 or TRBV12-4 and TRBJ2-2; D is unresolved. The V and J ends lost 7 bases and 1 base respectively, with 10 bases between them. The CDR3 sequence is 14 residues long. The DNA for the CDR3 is TGTGCCAGCAAAGTGGAGCAGAACACCGGGGAGCTGTTTTTT. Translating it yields CASKVEQNTGELFF.

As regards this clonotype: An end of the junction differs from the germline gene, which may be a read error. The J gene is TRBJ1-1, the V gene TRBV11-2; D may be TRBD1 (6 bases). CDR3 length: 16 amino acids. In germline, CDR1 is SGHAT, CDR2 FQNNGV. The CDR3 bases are TGTGTCAGCAGCTTAGATATGGGGGCGAGGGGTGCTGAAGCTTTCTTT. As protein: CVSSLDMGARGAEAFF.